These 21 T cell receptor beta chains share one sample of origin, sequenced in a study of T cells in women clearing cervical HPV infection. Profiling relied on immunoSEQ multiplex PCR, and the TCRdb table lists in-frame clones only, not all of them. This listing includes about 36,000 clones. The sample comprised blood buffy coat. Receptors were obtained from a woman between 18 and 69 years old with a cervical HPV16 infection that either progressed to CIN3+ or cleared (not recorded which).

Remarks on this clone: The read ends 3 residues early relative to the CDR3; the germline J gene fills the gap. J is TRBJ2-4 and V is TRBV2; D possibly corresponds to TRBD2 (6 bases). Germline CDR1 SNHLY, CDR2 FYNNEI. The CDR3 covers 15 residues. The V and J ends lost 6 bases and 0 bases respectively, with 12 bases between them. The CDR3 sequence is CASRPGLQAKNIQYF. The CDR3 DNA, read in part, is TGTGCCAGCAGGCCGGGACTTCAAGCCAAAAACATT.

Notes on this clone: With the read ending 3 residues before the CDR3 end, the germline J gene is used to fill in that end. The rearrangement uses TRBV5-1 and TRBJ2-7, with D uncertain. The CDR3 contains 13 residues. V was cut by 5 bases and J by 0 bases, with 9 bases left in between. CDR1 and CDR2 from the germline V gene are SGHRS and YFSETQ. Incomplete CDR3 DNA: TGCGCCAGCAGTTTTACAGTCTCCTACGAG. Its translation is CASSFTVSYE. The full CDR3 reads CASSFTVSYEQYF.

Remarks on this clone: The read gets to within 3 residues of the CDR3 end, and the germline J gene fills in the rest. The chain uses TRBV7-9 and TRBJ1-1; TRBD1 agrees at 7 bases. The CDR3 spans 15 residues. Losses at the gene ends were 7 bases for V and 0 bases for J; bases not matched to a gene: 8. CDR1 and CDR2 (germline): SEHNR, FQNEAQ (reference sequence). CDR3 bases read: TGTGCCAGCACCCCGCCAGGGGGGATGAACACTGAA. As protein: CASTPPGGMNTE. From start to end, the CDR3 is CASTPPGGMNTEAFF.

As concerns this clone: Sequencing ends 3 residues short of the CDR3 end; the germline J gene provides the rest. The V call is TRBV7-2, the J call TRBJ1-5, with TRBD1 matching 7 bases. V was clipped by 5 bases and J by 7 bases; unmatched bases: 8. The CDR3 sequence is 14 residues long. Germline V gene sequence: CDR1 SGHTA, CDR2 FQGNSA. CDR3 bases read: TGTGCCAGCAGCCCGACAGGGAGCAGCCAGCCC. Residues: CASSPTGSSQP. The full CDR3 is CASSPTGSSQPQHF.

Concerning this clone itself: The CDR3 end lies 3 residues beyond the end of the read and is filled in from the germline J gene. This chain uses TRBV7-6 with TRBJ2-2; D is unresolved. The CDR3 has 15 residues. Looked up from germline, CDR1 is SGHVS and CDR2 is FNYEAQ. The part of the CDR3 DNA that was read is TGTGCCAGCAGCTTAGGTCAGGCATCGAGTTCACCG. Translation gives CASSLGQASSSP. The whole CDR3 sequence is CASSLGQASSSPLFF.

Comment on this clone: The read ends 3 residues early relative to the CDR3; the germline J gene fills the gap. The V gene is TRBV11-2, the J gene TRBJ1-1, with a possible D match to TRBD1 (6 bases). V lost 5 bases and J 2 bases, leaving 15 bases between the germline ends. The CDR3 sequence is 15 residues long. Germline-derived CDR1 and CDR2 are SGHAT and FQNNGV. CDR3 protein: CASSPVGRGNTEAFF. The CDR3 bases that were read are TGTGCCAGCAGCCCAGTGGGCAGGGGCAACACTGAA.

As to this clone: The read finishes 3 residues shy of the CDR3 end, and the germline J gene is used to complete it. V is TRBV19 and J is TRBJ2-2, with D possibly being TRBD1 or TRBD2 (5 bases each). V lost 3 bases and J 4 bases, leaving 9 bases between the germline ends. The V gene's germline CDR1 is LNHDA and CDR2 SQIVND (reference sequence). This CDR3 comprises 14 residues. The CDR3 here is CASSIPGSTGELFF. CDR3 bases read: TGTGCCAGTAGTATCCCAGGGAGCACCGGGGAG.

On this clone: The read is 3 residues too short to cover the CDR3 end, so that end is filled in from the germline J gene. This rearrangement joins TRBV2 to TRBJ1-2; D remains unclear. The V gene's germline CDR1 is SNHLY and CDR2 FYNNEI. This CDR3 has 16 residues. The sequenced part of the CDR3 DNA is TGTGCCAGCTTGGGTTTTGACGTTTCTCTTCTAGAGACC. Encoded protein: CASLGFDVSLLET. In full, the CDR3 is CASLGFDVSLLETYTF.

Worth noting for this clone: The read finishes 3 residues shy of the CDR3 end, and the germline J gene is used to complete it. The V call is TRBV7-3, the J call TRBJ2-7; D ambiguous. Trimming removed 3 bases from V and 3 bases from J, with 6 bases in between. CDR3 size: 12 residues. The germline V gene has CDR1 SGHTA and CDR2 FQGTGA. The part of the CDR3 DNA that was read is TGTGCCAGCAGCTTTCCTAACTACGAG. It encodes CASSFPNYE. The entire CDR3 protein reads CASSFPNYEQYF.

This CDR3 is CASSPQGAQDTQYF. CDR3 bases read: TGCGCCAGCAGCCCACAGGGGGCGCAAGATACG. The chain uses TRBV5-1 and TRBJ2-3, with TRBD1 identical over 9 bases. The read ends 3 residues early relative to the CDR3; the germline J gene fills the gap. Trimming took 4 bases from V and 5 from J; bases not matched to a gene: 5. Germline CDR1 is SGHRS and CDR2 is YFSETQ. CDR3 length: 14 amino acids.

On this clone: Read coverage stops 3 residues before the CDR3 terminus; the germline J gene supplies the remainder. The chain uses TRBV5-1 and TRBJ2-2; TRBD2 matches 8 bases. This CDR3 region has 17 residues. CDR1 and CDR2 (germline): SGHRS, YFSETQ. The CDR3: CASRTAGLGSGANVLFF. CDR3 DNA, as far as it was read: TGCGCCAGCAGGACTGCGGGACTAGGGTCTGGGGCCAACGTG.

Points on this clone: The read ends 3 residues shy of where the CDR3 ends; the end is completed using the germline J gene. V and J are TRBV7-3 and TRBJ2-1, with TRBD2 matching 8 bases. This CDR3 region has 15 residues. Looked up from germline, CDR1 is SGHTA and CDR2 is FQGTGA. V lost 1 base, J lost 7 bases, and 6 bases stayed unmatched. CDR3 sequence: CASSLMGSGANEQFF. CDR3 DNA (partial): TGTGCCAGCAGCTTAATGGGTAGCGGGGCAAATGAG.

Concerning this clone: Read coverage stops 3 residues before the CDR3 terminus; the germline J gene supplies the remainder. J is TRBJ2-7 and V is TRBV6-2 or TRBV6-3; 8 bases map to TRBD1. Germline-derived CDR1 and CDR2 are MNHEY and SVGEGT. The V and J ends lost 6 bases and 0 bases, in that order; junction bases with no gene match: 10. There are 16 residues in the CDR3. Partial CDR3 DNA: TGTGCCAGCAGCACAACTCGGGACAGGAGCTCCTACGAG. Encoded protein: CASSTTRDRSSYE. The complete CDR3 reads CASSTTRDRSSYEQYF.

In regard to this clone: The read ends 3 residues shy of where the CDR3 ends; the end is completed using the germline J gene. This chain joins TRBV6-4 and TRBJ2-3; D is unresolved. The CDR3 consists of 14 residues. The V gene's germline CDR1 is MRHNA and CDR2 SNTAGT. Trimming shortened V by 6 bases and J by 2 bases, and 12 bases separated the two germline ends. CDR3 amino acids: CASSTNPNTDTQYF. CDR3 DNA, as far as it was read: TGTGCCAGCAGCACCAATCCTAACACAGATACG.

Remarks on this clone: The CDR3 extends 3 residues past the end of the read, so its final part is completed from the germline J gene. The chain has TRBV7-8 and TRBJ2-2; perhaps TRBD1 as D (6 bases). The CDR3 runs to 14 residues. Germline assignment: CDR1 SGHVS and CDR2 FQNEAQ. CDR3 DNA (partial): TGTGCCAGCAGCTTAGATGGGACATATGGAAAG. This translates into CASSLDGTYGK. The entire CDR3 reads CASSLDGTYGKLFF.

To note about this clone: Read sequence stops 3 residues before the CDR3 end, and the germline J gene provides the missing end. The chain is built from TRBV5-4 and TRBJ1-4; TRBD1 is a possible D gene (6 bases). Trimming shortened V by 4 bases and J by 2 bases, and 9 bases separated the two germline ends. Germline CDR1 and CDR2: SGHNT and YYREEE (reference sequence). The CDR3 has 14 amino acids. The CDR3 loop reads CASSPDSTNEKLFF. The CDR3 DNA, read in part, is TGTGCCAGCAGCCCGGACAGTACTAATGAAAAA.

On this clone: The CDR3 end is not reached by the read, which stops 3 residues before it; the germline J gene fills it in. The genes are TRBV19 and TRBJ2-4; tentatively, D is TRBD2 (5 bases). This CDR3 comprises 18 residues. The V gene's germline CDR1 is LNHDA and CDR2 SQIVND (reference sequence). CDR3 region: CASSTPDSNPASNQPQYF. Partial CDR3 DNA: TGTGCCAGTAGTACCCCGGACTCCAACCCCGCTAGCAATCAGCCT. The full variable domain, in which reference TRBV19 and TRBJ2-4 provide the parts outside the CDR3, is DGGITQSPKYLFRKEGQNVTLSCEQNLNHDAMYWYRQDPGQGLRLIYYSQIVNDFQKGDIAEGYSVSREKKESFPLTVTSAQKNPTAFYLCASSTPDSNPASNQPQYFGAGTRLSVL.

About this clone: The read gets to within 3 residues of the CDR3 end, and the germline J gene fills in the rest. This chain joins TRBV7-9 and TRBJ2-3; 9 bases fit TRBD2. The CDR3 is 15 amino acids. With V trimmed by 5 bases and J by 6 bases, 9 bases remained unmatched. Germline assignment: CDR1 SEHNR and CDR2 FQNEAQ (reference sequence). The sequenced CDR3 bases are TGTGCCAGCAGCGCCTTCGCGGGGGGGCCCGATACG. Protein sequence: CASSAFAGGPDT. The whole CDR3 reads CASSAFAGGPDTQYF. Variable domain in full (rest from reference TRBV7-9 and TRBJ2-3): DTGVSQNPRHKITKRGQNVTFRCDPISEHNRLYWYRQTLGQGPEFLTYFQNEAQLEKSRLLSDRFSAERPKGSFSTLEIQRTEQGDSAMYLCASSAFAGGPDTQYFGPGTRLTVL.

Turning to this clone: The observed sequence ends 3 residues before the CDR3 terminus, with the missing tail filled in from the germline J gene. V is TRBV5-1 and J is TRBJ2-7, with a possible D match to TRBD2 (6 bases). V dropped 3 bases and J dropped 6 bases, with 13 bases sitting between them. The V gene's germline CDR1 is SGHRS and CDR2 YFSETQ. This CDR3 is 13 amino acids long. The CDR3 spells CASSSRLVGEQYF. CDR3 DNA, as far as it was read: TGCGCCAGCAGCTCTAGACTAGTAGGCGAG.

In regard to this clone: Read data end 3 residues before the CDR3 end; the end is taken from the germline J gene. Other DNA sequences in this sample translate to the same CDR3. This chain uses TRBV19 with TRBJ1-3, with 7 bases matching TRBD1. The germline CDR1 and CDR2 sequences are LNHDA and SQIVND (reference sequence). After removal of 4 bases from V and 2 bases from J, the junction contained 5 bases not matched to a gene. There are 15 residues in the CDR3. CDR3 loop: CASSTSGTAGNTIYF. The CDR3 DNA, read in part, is TGTGCCAGTAGTACCTCCGGGACAGCTGGAAACACC. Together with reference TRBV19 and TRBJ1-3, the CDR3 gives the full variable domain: DGGITQSPKYLFRKEGQNVTLSCEQNLNHDAMYWYRQDPGQGLRLIYYSQIVNDFQKGDIAEGYSVSREKKESFPLTVTSAQKNPTAFYLCASSTSGTAGNTIYFGEGSWLTVV.

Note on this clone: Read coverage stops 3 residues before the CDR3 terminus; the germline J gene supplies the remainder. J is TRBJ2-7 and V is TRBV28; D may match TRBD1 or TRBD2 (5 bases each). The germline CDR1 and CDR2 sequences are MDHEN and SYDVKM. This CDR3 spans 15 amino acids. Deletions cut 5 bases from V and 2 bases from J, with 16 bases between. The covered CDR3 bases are TGTGCCAGCAGTCCCTCGAGGGGAATCACCTACGAG. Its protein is CASSPSRGITYE. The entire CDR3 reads CASSPSRGITYEQYF. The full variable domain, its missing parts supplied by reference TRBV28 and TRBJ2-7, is DVKVTQSSRYLVKRTGEKVFLECVQDMDHENMFWYRQDPGLGLRLIYFSYDVKMKEKGDIPEGYSVSREKKERFSLILESASTNQTSMYLCASSPSRGITYEQYFGPGTRLTVT.